Below, 2 T cell receptor beta chains from the same sample are listed, as sequenced in a study of blood T cell repertoires in COVID-19. Assay: immunoSEQ multiplex PCR; the TCRdb copy retains only in-frame clones and omits some. The data hold 240,000 or so clones, with 86% observed a single time. The specimen sequenced was peripheral blood. Receptor source: a man between 60 and 75 years old with acute or convalescent COVID-19.

The chain combines TRBV28 with TRBJ2-1, with D possibly matching TRBD2 (6 bases). Trimming removed 10 bases at V and 3 bases at J, with 13 bases between. Per germline, CDR1 MDHEN and CDR2 SYDVKM. The CDR3 consists of 13 residues. As DNA, the CDR3 is TGTGCCACCGATCCGACTAGCTACAATGAGCAGTTCTTC. Translating gives CATDPTSYNEQFF.

On this clone: At the DNA level, this CDR3 is encoded by other sequences in the same sample as well. The chain combines TRBV5-1 with TRBJ1-2; perhaps TRBD1 as D (5 bases). The V gene lost 0 bases and the J gene lost 6 bases, with 12 bases spanning the gap. This CDR3 is 14 amino acids long. In germline, CDR1 is SGHRS, CDR2 YFSETQ. CDR3 coding DNA: TGCGCCAGCAGCTTGGATCGTGGCAGGGATGGCTACACCTTC. Translation: CASSLDRGRDGYTF.